This T cell receptor (beta chain) derives from a study of T-cell reconstitution after alpha-beta-depleted transplantation in children (dated by TCRdb to 2016 to 2017). Looking at the study overall: Using TCR repertoire profiling, the study quantitatively followed how T-cell immune reconstitution unfolded in children after TCRalphabeta/CD19-depleted allogeneic hematopoietic cell transplantation.

The library was built by means of PCR. Sequencing was carried out with an Illumina HiSeq 2500. TCR library preparation used molecular barcoding, with unique molecular identifiers applied to normalize quantification of the TCRbeta repertoire. TCRdb cleaned the public reads at Q25 with fastp, built clones with MiXCR and kept in-frame beta chains. Identical CDR3 proteins give one entry, which carries the most common genes and DNA. This sample holds around 480,000 distinct CDR3 sequences; 32% were observed only once. Around 2.3% of the sample rests with the top ten. Inclusive of the bounding cysteine and phenylalanine, the CDR3 is 16 residues long. This entry keeps only the CDR3 DNA: 48 bases, framed from base 1. The germline V gene yields SGHTA for CDR1 and FQGNSA for CDR2. V loses 0 bases of germline sequence and J loses 2 bases, and the interval between the two ends is 12 bases. As to this clonotype: Its recognized antigen is unknown. Base qualities are not provided; no much larger clone lies one nucleotide away.

The sequence came from a human donor who donated a stem cell graft to a child with aplastic anemia. Here the chain combines TRBV7-2 and TRBJ2-3; the D match is possibly TRBD1 or TRBD2, with 7 bases aligned in each. This sample comprised PBMCs from the stem cell graft donor, obtained from the stem cell graft. CDR3 reads: CASSLAPGGATDTQYF. The DNA sequence is TGTGCCAGCAGCTTAGCGCCAGGGGGGGCCACAGATACGCAGTATTTT.